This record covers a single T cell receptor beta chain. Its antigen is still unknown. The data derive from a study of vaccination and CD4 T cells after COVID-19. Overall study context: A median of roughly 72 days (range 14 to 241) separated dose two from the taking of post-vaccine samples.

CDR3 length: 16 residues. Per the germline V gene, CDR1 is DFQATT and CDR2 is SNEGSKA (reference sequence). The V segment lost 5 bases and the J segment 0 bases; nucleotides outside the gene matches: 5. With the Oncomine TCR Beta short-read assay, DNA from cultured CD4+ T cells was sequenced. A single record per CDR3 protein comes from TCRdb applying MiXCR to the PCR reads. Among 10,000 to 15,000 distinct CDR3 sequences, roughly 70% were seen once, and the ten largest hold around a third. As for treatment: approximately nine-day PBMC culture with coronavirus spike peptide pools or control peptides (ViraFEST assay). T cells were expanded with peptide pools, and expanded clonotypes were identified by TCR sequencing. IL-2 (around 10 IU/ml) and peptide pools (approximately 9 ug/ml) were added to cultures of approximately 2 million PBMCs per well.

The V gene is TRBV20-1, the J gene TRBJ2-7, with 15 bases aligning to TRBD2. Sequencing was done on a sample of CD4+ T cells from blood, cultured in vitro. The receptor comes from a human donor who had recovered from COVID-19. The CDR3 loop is CSAQGTSGRSSYEQYF. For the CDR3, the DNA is TGCAGTGCTCAAGGGACTAGCGGGAGGAGCTCCTACGAGCAGTACTTC.